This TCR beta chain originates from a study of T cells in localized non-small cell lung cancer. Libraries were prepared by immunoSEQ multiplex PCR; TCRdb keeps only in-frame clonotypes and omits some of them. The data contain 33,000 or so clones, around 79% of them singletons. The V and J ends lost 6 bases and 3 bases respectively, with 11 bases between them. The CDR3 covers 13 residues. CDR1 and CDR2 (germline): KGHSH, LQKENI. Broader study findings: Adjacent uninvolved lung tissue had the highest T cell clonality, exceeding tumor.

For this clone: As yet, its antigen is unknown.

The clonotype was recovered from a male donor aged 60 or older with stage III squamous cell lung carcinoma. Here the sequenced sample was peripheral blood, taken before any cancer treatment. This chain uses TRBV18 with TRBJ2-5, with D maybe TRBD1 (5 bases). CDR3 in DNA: TGTGCCAGCTCCCCTACAGGTGAAGAGACCCAGTACTTC. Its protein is CASSPTGEETQYF.